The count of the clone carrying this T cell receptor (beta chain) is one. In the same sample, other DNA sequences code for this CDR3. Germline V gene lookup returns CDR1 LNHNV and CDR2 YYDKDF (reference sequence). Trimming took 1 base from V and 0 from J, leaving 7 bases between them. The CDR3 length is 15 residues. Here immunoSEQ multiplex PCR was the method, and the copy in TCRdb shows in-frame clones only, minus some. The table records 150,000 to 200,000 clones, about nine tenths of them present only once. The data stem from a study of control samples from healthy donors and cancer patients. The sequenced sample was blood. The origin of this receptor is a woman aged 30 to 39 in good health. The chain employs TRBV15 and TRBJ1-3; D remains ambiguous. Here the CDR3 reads CATSRVRGSGNTIYF. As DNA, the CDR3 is TGTGCCACCAGCAGAGTAAGAGGCTCTGGAAACACCATATATTTT.